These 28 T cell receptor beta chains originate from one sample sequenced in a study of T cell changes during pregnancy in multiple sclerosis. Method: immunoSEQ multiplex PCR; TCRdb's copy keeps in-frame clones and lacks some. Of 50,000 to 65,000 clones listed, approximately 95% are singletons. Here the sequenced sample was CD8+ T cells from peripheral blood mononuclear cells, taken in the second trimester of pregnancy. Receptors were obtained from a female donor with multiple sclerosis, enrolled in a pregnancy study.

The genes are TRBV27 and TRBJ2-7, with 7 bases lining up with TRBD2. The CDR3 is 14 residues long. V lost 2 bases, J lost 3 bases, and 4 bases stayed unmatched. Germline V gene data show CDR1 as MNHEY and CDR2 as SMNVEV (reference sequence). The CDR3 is CASSLRRENYEQYF. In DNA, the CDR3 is TGTGCCAGCAGTTTACGGCGGGAGAACTACGAGCAGTACTTC.

The CDR3 DNA is TGTGCCAGCAGCGACGGGTCGGGGGGAGCGGCCTACGAGCAGTACTTC. Translating gives CASSDGSGGAAYEQYF. The V gene is TRBV9, the J gene TRBJ2-7, with TRBD2 matching 7 bases. Per germline, CDR1 SGDLS and CDR2 YYNGEE. The CDR3 has 16 amino acids. After removal of 3 bases from V and 2 bases from J, the junction contained 11 bases not matched to a gene.

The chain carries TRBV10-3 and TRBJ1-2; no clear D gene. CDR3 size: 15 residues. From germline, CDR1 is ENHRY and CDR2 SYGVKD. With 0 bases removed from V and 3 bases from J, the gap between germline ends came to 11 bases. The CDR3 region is CAISESRESYYGYTF. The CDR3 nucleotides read TGTGCCATCAGTGAGTCGCGAGAGTCGTACTATGGCTACACCTTC.

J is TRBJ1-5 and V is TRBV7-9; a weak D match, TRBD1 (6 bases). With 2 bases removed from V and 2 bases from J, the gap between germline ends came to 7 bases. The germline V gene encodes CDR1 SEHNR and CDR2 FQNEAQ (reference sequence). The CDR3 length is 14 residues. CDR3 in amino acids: CASSLSGGNQPQHF. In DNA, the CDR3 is TGTGCCAGCAGCTTATCAGGGGGCAATCAGCCCCAGCATTTT.

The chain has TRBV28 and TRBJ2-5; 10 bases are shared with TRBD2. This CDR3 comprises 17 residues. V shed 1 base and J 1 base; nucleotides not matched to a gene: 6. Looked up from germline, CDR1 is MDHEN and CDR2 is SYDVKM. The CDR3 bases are TGTGCCAGCAGTTTATCGGCTAGCGGGAGTGCCCAAGAGACCCAGTACTTC. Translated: CASSLSASGSAQETQYF.

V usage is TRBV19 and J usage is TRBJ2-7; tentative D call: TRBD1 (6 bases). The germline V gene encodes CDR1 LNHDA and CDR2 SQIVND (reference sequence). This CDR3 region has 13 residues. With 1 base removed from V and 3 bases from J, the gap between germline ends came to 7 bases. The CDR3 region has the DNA TGTGCCAGTAGTATAGGGACAGACTACGAGCAGTACTTC. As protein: CASSIGTDYEQYF.

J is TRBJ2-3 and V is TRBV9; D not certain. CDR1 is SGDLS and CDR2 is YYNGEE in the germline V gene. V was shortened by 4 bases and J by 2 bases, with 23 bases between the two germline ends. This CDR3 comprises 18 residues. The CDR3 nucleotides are TGTGCCAGCAGCCCTCCCCTGATGAGGCTCTACGACACAGATACGCAGTATTTT. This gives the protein CASSPPLMRLYDTDTQYF.

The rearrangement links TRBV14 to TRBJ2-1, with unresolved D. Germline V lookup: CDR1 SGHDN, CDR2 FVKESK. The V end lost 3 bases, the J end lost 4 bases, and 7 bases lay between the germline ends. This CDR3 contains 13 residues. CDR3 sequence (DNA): TGTGCCAGCAGCCAGAATCTATACAATGAGCAGTTCTTC. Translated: CASSQNLYNEQFF.

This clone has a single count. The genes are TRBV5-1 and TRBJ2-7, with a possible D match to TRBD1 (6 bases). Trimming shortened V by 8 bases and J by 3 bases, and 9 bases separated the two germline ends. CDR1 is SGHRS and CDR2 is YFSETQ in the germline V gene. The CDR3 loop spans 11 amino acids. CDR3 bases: TGCGCCAGTACACAGGGCTACGAGCAGTACTTC. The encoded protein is CASTQGYEQYF.

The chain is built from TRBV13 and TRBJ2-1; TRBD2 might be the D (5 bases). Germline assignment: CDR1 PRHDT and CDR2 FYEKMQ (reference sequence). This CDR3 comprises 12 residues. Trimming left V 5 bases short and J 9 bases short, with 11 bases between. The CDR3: CASSRSDGEQFF. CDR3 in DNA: TGTGCCAGCAGCCGTAGCGATGGTGAGCAGTTCTTC.

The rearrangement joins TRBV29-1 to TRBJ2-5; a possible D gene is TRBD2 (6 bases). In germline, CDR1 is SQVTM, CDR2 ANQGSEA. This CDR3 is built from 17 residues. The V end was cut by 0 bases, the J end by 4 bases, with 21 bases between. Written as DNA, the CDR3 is TGCAGCGTTGAAGATGTCCCCTCCATTGCGGGGCGAGAGACCCAGTACTTC. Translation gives CSVEDVPSIAGRETQYF.

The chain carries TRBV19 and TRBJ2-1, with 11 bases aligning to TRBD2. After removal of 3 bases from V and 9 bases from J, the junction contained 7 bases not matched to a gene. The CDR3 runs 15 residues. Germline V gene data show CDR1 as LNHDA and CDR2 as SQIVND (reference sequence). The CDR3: CASSILAGGPGEQFF. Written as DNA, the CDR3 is TGTGCCAGTAGTATTTTAGCGGGAGGGCCCGGTGAGCAGTTCTTC.

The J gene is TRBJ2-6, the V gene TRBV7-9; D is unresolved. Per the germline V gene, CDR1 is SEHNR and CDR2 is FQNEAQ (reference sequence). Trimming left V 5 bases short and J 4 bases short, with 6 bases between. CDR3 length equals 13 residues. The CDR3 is CASSPQGANVLTF. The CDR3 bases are TGTGCCAGCAGCCCTCAGGGGGCCAACGTCCTGACTTTC.

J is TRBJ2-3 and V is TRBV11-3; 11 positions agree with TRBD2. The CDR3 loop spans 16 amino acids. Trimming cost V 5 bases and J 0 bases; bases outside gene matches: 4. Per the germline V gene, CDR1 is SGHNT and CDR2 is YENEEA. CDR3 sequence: CASSPWTSGSTDTQYF. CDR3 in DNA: TGTGCCAGCAGCCCGTGGACTAGCGGGAGCACAGATACGCAGTATTTT.

CDR3 DNA: TGTGCCAGCAGCTCAGTGGGGACAGGGAACACTGAAGCTTTCTTT. This gives the protein CASSSVGTGNTEAFF. This chain joins TRBV11-2 and TRBJ1-1, with 8 bases that match TRBD1. The CDR3 covers 15 residues. Germline loops: CDR1 SGHAT, CDR2 FQNNGV. The J segment lost 1 base and the V segment lost 4 bases, leaving 5 bases of the junction unmatched.

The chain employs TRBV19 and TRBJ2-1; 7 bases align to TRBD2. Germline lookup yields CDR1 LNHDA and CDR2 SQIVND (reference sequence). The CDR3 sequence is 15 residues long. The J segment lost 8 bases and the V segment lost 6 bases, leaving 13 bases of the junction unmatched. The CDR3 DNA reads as TGTGCCAGTAGCCGCGGCGGGAGTATTGGCGATGAGCAGTTCTTC. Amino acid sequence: CASSRGGSIGDEQFF.

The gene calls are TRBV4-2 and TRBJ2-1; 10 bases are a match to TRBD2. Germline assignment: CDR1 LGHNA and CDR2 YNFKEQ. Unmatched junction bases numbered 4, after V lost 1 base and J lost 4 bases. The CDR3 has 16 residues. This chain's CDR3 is CASSQVGLAIYNEQFF. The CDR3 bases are TGTGCCAGCAGCCAAGTGGGACTAGCGATTTACAATGAGCAGTTCTTC.

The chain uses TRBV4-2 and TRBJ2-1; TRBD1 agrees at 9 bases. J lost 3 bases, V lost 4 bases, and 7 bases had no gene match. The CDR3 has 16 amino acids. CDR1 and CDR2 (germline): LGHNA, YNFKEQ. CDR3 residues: CASSLRLGQGYNEQFF. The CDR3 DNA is TGTGCCAGCAGCCTCCGGTTGGGACAGGGCTACAATGAGCAGTTCTTC.

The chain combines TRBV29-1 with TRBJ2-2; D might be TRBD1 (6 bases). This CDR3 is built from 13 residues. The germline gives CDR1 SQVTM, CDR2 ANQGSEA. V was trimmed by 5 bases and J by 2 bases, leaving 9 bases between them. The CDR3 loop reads CSVYRVNTGELFF. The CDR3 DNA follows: TGCAGCGTTTACAGGGTTAACACCGGGGAGCTGTTTTTT.

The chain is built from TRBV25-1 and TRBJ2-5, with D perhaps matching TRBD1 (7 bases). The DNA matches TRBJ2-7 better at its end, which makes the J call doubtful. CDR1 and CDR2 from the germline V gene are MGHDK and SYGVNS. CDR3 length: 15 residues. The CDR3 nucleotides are TGTGCCAGCGGAGGGCCGAACAGGGGATCCTACGAGCAGTACTTC. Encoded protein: CASGGPNRGSYEQYF.

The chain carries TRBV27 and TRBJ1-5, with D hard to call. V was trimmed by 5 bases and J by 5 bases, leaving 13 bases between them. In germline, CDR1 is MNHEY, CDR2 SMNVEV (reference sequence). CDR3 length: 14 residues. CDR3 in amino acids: CASSLNPGYQPQHF. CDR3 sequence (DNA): TGTGCCAGCAGTCTAAACCCGGGTTATCAGCCCCAGCATTTT.

The DNA for the CDR3 is TGTGCCAGCAGTCCCGGCATCAGGGGCTACGAGCAGTACTTC. The encoded protein is CASSPGIRGYEQYF. The V and J genes are TRBV27 and TRBJ2-7, with a weak D call TRBD1 (6 bases). CDR1 is MNHEY and CDR2 is SMNVEV in the germline V gene (reference sequence). CDR3 length: 14 residues. Trimming took 5 bases from V and 3 from J, leaving 14 bases between them.

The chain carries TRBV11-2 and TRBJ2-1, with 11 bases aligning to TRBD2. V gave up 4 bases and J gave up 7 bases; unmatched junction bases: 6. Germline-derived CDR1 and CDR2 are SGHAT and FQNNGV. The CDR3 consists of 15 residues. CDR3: CASSSGTSGGNEQFF. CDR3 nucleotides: TGTGCCAGCAGCTCCGGGACTAGCGGAGGGAATGAGCAGTTCTTC.

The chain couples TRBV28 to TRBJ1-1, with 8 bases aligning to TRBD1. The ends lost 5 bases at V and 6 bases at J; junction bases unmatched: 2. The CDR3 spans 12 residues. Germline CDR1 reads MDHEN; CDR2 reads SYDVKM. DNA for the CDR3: TGTGCCAGCAGTCCACAGGGGGCTGAAGCTTTCTTT. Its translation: CASSPQGAEAFF. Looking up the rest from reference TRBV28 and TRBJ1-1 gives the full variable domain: DVKVTQSSRYLVKRTGEKVFLECVQDMDHENMFWYRQDPGLGLRLIYFSYDVKMKEKGDIPEGYSVSREKKERFSLILESASTNQTSMYLCASSPQGAEAFFGQGTRLTVV.

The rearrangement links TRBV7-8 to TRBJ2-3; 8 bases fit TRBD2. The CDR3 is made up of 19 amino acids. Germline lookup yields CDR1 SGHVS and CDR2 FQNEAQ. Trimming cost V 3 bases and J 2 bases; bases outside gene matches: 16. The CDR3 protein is CASSFPLPSGPRFTDTQYF. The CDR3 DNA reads TGTGCCAGCAGCTTCCCGCTCCCTAGCGGGCCCCGCTTCACAGATACGCAGTATTTT. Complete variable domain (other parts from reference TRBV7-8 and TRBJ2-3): GAGVSQSPRYKVAKRGQDVALRCDPISGHVSLFWYQQALGQGPEFLTYFQNEAQLDKSGLPSDRFFAERPEGSVSTLKIQRTQQEDSAVYLCASSFPLPSGPRFTDTQYFGPGTRLTVL.

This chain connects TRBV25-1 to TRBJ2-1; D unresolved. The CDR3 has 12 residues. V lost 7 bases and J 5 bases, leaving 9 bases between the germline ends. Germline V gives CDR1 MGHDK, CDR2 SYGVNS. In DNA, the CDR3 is TGTGCCAGCACAGCAGGCAACAATGAGCAGTTCTTC. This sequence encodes CASTAGNNEQFF.

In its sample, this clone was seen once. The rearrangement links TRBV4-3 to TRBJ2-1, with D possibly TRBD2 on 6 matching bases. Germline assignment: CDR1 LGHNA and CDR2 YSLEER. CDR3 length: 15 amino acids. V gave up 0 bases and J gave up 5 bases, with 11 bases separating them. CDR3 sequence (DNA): TGCGCCAGCAGCCAAGAATCTAGCGCGAACAATGAGCAGTTCTTC. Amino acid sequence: CASSQESSANNEQFF.

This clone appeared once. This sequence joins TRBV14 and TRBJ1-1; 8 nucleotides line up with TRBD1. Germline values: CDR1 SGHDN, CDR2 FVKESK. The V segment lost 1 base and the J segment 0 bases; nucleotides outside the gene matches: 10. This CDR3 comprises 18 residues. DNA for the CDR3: TGTGCCAGCAGCCAAGTTAAGACAGGGGAAGTCATGAACACTGAAGCTTTCTTT. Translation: CASSQVKTGEVMNTEAFF.